A selection of T cell receptor beta chains follows, all from one sample in a study of graft-versus-host responses after intestinal transplantation. Repertoires were generated with immunoSEQ multiplex PCR, while TCRdb's copy carries only in-frame clones and drops some. The table includes roughly 100,000 clones, 91% detected once. Which antigens these TCRs recognize remains unknown. The material was unstimulated CD4+ T cells sorted from spleen or lymph node cells, obtained before transplant. The receptor set was obtained from a human donor who was the organ donor for an intestinal transplant. Each CDR3 is given with its conserved first and last residue. The order of the fields is J gene, V gene, clone size, D gene, CDR3 DNA, CDR3 protein. The D gene is left open where the match is weak. The listing skips clone size in some rows; elsewhere it reads once, few, many or a size class.

j_gene: TRBJ1-1
v_gene: TRBV6-6
abundance: once
d_gene: NA
CDR3nt: TGTGCCAGCAGTCCGGTTGTGAACACTGAAGCTTTCTTT
CDR3aa: CASSPVVNTEAFF

j_gene: TRBJ1-4
v_gene: TRBV4-3
abundance: few
d_gene: NA
CDR3nt: TGCGCCAGCAGCCCCAGGGCAACTAATGAAAAACTGTTTTTT
CDR3aa: CASSPRATNEKLFF

j_gene: TRBJ1-5
v_gene: TRBV6-5
abundance: NA
d_gene: TRBD1
CDR3nt: TGTGCCAGCAGTGAGACAGGGGTCAATCAGCCCCAGCATTTT
CDR3aa: CASSETGVNQPQHF

j_gene: TRBJ2-1
v_gene: TRBV20-1
abundance: NA
d_gene: NA
CDR3nt: TGCAGTGCGTACAACAATGAGCAGTTCTTC
CDR3aa: CSAYNNEQFF

j_gene: TRBJ2-4
v_gene: TRBV28
abundance: NA
d_gene: NA
CDR3nt: TGTGCCAGCAGTTTCTCTAGCATAAGGACCCTAGCCAAAAACATTCAGTACTTC
CDR3aa: CASSFSSIRTLAKNIQYF

j_gene: TRBJ2-7
v_gene: TRBV28
abundance: NA
d_gene: NA
CDR3nt: TGTGCCAGCAGAAACACCGGGGGCTCCTACGAGCAGTACTTC
CDR3aa: CASRNTGGSYEQYF

j_gene: TRBJ1-4
v_gene: TRBV15
abundance: NA
d_gene: NA
CDR3nt: TGTGCCACCAGCAGAGATGGGGGGGGGCGAGAAAAACTGTTTTTT
CDR3aa: CATSRDGGGREKLFF

j_gene: TRBJ2-3
v_gene: TRBV5-4
abundance: NA
d_gene: NA
CDR3nt: TGTGCCAGCACCCCCCCCGGGGGTATCACAGATACGCAGTATTTT
CDR3aa: CASTPPGGITDTQYF

j_gene: TRBJ2-3
v_gene: TRBV27
abundance: NA
d_gene: TRBD1
CDR3nt: TGTGCCAGCAGTTCCGGACAGGGGTATCGCACAGATACGCAGTATTTT
CDR3aa: CASSSGQGYRTDTQYF

j_gene: TRBJ1-5
v_gene: TRBV4-1
abundance: NA
d_gene: NA
CDR3nt: TGCGCCAGCAGCCCCTCCGTCGGGGGTGGAATTAGCAATCAGCCCCAGCATTTT
CDR3aa: CASSPSVGGGISNQPQHF

j_gene: TRBJ2-3
v_gene: TRBV4-1
abundance: NA
d_gene: NA
CDR3nt: TGCGCCAGCAGCCCCCTAGAGGTCTCGGATACGCAGTATTTT
CDR3aa: CASSPLEVSDTQYF

j_gene: TRBJ1-2
v_gene: TRBV30
abundance: NA
d_gene: NA
CDR3nt: TGTGCCTGGAGTGTAGGGCAGGGGTATGGCTACACCTTC
CDR3aa: CAWSVGQGYGYTF

j_gene: TRBJ2-7
v_gene: TRBV4-2
abundance: once
d_gene: NA
CDR3nt: TGTGCCAGCAGCCAAGGGGACACCTACGAGCAGTACTTC
CDR3aa: CASSQGDTYEQYF

j_gene: TRBJ1-6
v_gene: TRBV27
abundance: NA
d_gene: NA
CDR3nt: TGTGCCAGCAGCCCCGCCGGGGATTATAATTCACCCCTCCACTTT
CDR3aa: CASSPAGDYNSPLHF

j_gene: TRBJ2-7
v_gene: TRBV14
abundance: few
d_gene: TRBD1
CDR3nt: TGTGCCAGCAGCCAAGGGACAGGGGGCTACGAGCAGTACTTC
CDR3aa: CASSQGTGGYEQYF

j_gene: TRBJ2-2
v_gene: TRBV19
abundance: few
d_gene: NA
CDR3nt: TGTGCCAGTAGTGGGGCAGTGACTTCCGGGGAGCTGTTTTTT
CDR3aa: CASSGAVTSGELFF

j_gene: TRBJ1-6
v_gene: TRBV19
abundance: NA
d_gene: NA
CDR3nt: TGTGCCAGTAGTATACCCTTAAGAGATTCACCCCTCCACTTT
CDR3aa: CASSIPLRDSPLHF

j_gene: TRBJ1-1
v_gene: TRBV9
abundance: NA
d_gene: NA
CDR3nt: TGTGCCAGCAGCGCGAGGACAAACACTGAAGCTTTCTTT
CDR3aa: CASSARTNTEAFF

j_gene: TRBJ1-3
v_gene: TRBV7-2
abundance: NA
d_gene: NA
CDR3nt: TGTGCCAGCAGCTTAGTCCCACAGGGAACTTTCGGAAACACCATATATTTT
CDR3aa: CASSLVPQGTFGNTIYF

j_gene: TRBJ2-5
v_gene: TRBV5-1
abundance: once
d_gene: TRBD2
CDR3nt: TGCGCCAGCAGCTCGCGACTAGCGGGGGGACAGGAGACCCAGTACTTC
CDR3aa: CASSSRLAGGQETQYF

j_gene: TRBJ2-7
v_gene: TRBV2
abundance: NA
d_gene: NA
CDR3nt: TGTGCCAGCAGTGAAGTGGGCAGGCCGTCCTACGAGCAGTACTTC
CDR3aa: CASSEVGRPSYEQYF

j_gene: TRBJ2-7
v_gene: TRBV19
abundance: NA
d_gene: NA
CDR3nt: TGTGCCAGTAGTATTTGGGACACCCTTACCTACGAGCAGTACTTC
CDR3aa: CASSIWDTLTYEQYF

j_gene: TRBJ2-1
v_gene: TRBV7-2
abundance: NA
d_gene: NA
CDR3nt: TGTGCCAGCAGCTTGGTTGTAGGTCTAGCCAATGAGCAGTTCTTC
CDR3aa: CASSLVVGLANEQFF

j_gene: TRBJ1-2
v_gene: TRBV6-1
abundance: once
d_gene: TRBD1
CDR3nt: TGTGCCAGCAGATGGACAGGGAATGGCTACACCTTC
CDR3aa: CASRWTGNGYTF

j_gene: TRBJ2-7
v_gene: TRBV19
abundance: NA
d_gene: TRBD1
CDR3nt: TGTGCCAGTGCAACCCGGACAGGGTTGGACGAGCAGTACTTC
CDR3aa: CASATRTGLDEQYF

j_gene: TRBJ2-7
v_gene: TRBV18
abundance: NA
d_gene: NA
CDR3nt: TGTGCCAGCTCACCCCCGTCCCGGAGCTCCTACGAGCAGTACTTC
CDR3aa: CASSPPSRSSYEQYF

j_gene: TRBJ2-5
v_gene: TRBV15
abundance: NA
d_gene: TRBD1
CDR3nt: TGTGCCACCAGTGAGAACAGGGGGTACCAAGAGACCCAGTACTTC
CDR3aa: CATSENRGYQETQYF

j_gene: TRBJ1-1
v_gene: TRBV27
abundance: NA
d_gene: TRBD1
CDR3nt: TGTGCCAGCAGTCGACGGGGCCCGGGACAGGGGGTTCCTGAAGCTTTCTTT
CDR3aa: CASSRRGPGQGVPEAFF

j_gene: TRBJ1-1
v_gene: TRBV6-6
abundance: NA
d_gene: TRBD1
CDR3nt: TGTGCCAGCAGTCGGACAGGGTTGGGCACTGAAGCTTTCTTT
CDR3aa: CASSRTGLGTEAFF